The 20 T cell receptor beta chains below were found in one sample sequenced in a study of OX40 agonist ivuxolimab in advanced cancers. TCRdb keeps only in-frame clones here, not all; method: immunoSEQ multiplex PCR. The sample has under 65,000 clones, 80% to 90% seen once; the top ten hold approximately 13%. Sample: CD4+ or CD8+ T cells sorted from blood, taken in a trial of the OX40 agonist ivuxolimab. These receptors all come from an adult with an advanced solid tumor such as melanoma, head and neck, liver or kidney cancer.

The V gene is TRBV4-2, the J gene TRBJ2-1; no clear D gene. V gave up 0 bases and J gave up 3 bases, with 6 bases separating them. Germline V CDR1 and CDR2: LGHNA, YNFKEQ. The length of the CDR3 is 14 residues. The CDR3 coding sequence is TGTGCCAGCAGCCAAGATGCCGGCTACAATGAGCAGTTCTTC. Its translation: CASSQDAGYNEQFF.

This chain's CDR3 is CASMQNEQFF. CDR3 sequence (DNA): TGTGCCAGCATGCAGAATGAGCAGTTCTTC. The chain has TRBV6-8 and TRBJ2-1; D is undetermined. Germline V CDR1 and CDR2: MNHGY, SAAAGT. V shed 7 bases and J shed 7 bases, with 5 bases lying between them. The CDR3 is 10 residues long.

Worth noting for this clone: The CDR3 carries no conserved terminal phenylalanine or tryptophan, so it likely arises from a read error. Because the CDR3's place on the DNA is in doubt, the DNA is left out and the CDR3 is given as listed by TCRdb. The rearrangement joins TRBV6-9 to TRBJ2-7; the table's D gene call, TRBD1, was not cross checked with the DNA. The CDR3 is made up of 9 amino acids, end residues included. Germline CDR1 reads MNHGY; CDR2 reads SVAAGI. This chain's CDR3 is CASSYGPSA.

V gene TRBV19 combines with J gene TRBJ1-1; the D gene is possibly TRBD1 (5 bases). Germline loops: CDR1 LNHDA, CDR2 SQIVND (reference sequence). Trimming cost V 3 bases and J 1 base, with 15 bases left between them. The CDR3 runs to 16 residues. As DNA, the CDR3 is TGTGCCAGTAGTATGGTAGTTTTCGGGACGAACACTGAAGCTTTCTTT. Translating gives CASSMVVFGTNTEAFF.

The chain employs TRBV4-3 and TRBJ1-1, with D uncertain. The CDR3 consists of 16 residues. CDR1 LGHNA and CDR2 YSLEER come from the germline V gene. Deletions cut 0 bases from V and 3 bases from J, with 14 bases between. The CDR3 sequence: CASSQDPQTRDTEAFF. The CDR3 DNA is TGCGCCAGCAGCCAAGATCCGCAGACAAGGGACACTGAAGCTTTCTTT.

The V and J genes are TRBV6-6 and TRBJ2-7; no firm D call. Germline V gene lookup returns CDR1 MNHNY and CDR2 SVGAGI (reference sequence). Trimming cost V 8 bases and J 2 bases, with 13 bases left between them. CDR3 length: 13 amino acids. In DNA form, the CDR3 reads TGTGCCAGCGGGCTAGATGGACCCTACGAGCAGTACGTC. This gives the protein CASGLDGPYEQYV.

The genes are TRBV9 and TRBJ2-1; the D call may be TRBD1 or TRBD2 (5 bases each). The ends were cut back, 4 bases at V and 7 bases at J, with 12 bases in the middle. This CDR3 has 13 amino acids. Germline V lookup: CDR1 SGDLS, CDR2 YYNGEE. The CDR3 nucleotides read TGTGCCAGCAGCCCGATAGGGGAGAATGAGCAGTTCTTC. Its translation is CASSPIGENEQFF.

The V call is TRBV19, the J call TRBJ1-5; 7 nucleotides line up with TRBD1. CDR1 and CDR2 from the germline V gene are LNHDA and SQIVND (reference sequence). J lost 4 bases, V lost 6 bases, and 9 bases had no gene match. This CDR3 has 15 residues. The DNA for the CDR3 is TGTGCCAGTAGGGCCCGGGACAGACAAAATCAGCCCCAGCATTTT. Translating it yields CASRARDRQNQPQHF. Full variable domain (remainder filled in from reference TRBV19 and TRBJ1-5): DGGITQSPKYLFRKEGQNVTLSCEQNLNHDAMYWYRQDPGQGLRLIYYSQIVNDFQKGDIAEGYSVSREKKESFPLTVTSAQKNPTAFYLCASRARDRQNQPQHFGDGTRLSIL.

The genes are TRBV7-9 and TRBJ1-1; tentative D call: TRBD1 (5 bases). Looked up from germline, CDR1 is SEHNR and CDR2 is FQNEAQ (reference sequence). This CDR3 region has 15 residues. V lost 5 bases and J 0 bases, leaving 13 bases between the germline ends. The CDR3 DNA reads TGTGCCAGCAGCCCCCGTGAGGGGATGAACACTGAAGCTTTCTTT. This codes for CASSPREGMNTEAFF.

The V and J genes are TRBV27 and TRBJ2-1; TRBD2 matches at 10 bases. Germline CDR1 is MNHEY and CDR2 is SMNVEV (reference sequence). The junction had 12 bases not matched to a gene; V was cut back by 7 bases and J by 9 bases. There are 15 residues in the CDR3. CDR3 sequence reads: CASTPGASGSGEQFF. CDR3 coding DNA: TGTGCCAGCACCCCGGGGGCTAGCGGGAGCGGTGAGCAGTTCTTC.

J is TRBJ2-1 and V is TRBV29-1; 9 bases align to TRBD1. Germline CDR1 SQVTM, CDR2 ANQGSEA. J gave up 4 bases and V 8 bases, and 9 bases lay outside the gene matches. CDR3 length equals 14 residues. CDR3 DNA sequence: TGCAGCCTTACCGGGACAGGGAGGTACAATGAGCAGTTCTTC. Its translation: CSLTGTGRYNEQFF.

The chain joins TRBV13 to TRBJ2-7, with 11 bases aligning to TRBD2. V lost 3 bases to trimming and J lost 1 base; unmatched junction nucleotides: 2. Germline V CDR1 and CDR2: PRHDT, FYEKMQ (reference sequence). CDR3 length: 15 residues. The CDR3 sequence: CASSFWTSGSYEQYV. CDR3 bases: TGTGCCAGCAGCTTCTGGACTAGCGGGTCCTACGAGCAGTACGTC.

V is TRBV28 and J is TRBJ1-2; the match to TRBD1 covers 7 bases. J was trimmed by 4 bases and V by 5 bases; bases with no gene match: 16. This CDR3 region has 17 residues. Germline V gene lookup returns CDR1 MDHEN and CDR2 SYDVKM. This chain's CDR3 is CASSPTGLGPQTYGYTF. DNA for the CDR3: TGTGCCAGCAGTCCGACAGGGTTGGGACCCCAGACCTATGGCTACACCTTC.

A single count supports this clone. The V gene is TRBV19, the J gene TRBJ2-3, with TRBD1 as a possible D gene (5 bases). Looked up from germline, CDR1 is LNHDA and CDR2 is SQIVND (reference sequence). The CDR3 sequence is 16 residues long. Trimming removed 7 bases from V and 2 bases from J, with 19 bases in between. CDR3: CASTLGQGSFTDTQYF. CDR3 coding DNA: TGTGCCAGTACTCTCGGACAAGGGTCCTTCACAGATACGCAGTATTTT.

V gene TRBV20-1 combines with J gene TRBJ2-7; tentatively, D is TRBD2 (5 bases). The CDR3 sequence is 11 residues long. The germline gives CDR1 DFQATT, CDR2 SNEGSKA (reference sequence). Trimming left V 6 bases short and J 4 bases short, with 10 bases between. The CDR3 nucleotides are TGCAGTGCCTCTACTAGTTACGAGCAGTACGTC. Translated, it gives CSASTSYEQYV.

The rearrangement links TRBV4-1 to TRBJ2-5; 7 positions agree with TRBD2. Germline loops: CDR1 MGHRA, CDR2 YSYEKL. This CDR3 region has 17 residues. After removal of 0 bases from V and 0 bases from J, the junction contained 7 bases not matched to a gene. The CDR3 bases are TGCGCCAGCAGCCAAGACGGGCTAGCGGCTTACCAAGAGACCCAGTACTTC. This gives the protein CASSQDGLAAYQETQYF.

This rearrangement joins TRBV5-1 to TRBJ2-5; perhaps TRBD1 as D (6 bases). CDR1 and CDR2 (germline): SGHRS, YFSETQ. This CDR3 has 15 residues. V lost 0 bases to trimming and J lost 5 bases, with 14 bases between them. The CDR3 nucleotides read TGCGCCAGCAGCTTGGCAGCAGGGGCCGGGGAGACCCAGTACTTC. This translates into CASSLAAGAGETQYF.

The chain uses TRBV5-6 and TRBJ2-2; tentatively, D is TRBD1 or TRBD2 (5 bases each). V was clipped by 4 bases and J by 4 bases, with 11 bases between them. This CDR3 has 14 residues. Germline loops: CDR1 SGHDT, CDR2 YYEEEE. CDR3 coding DNA: TGTGCCAGCAGCCAAGGGGCGGGCACCGGGGAGCTGTTTTTT. This sequence encodes CASSQGAGTGELFF.

This clone was recorded a few times. The V and J genes are TRBV2 and TRBJ2-1; 7 bases agree with TRBD1. V lost 1 base and J lost 2; bases outside the gene matches: 2. The CDR3 is made up of 15 amino acids. CDR1 is SNHLY and CDR2 is FYNNEI in the germline V gene. The CDR3 spells CASSEDRGTYNEQFF. The CDR3 DNA is TGTGCCAGCAGTGAAGACAGGGGCACCTACAATGAGCAGTTCTTC.

This rearrangement joins TRBV9 to TRBJ2-5, with TRBD2 matching 7 bases. CDR1 is SGDLS, CDR2 YYNGEE, per germline. The CDR3 extends over 15 amino acids. Germline trimming cut 0 bases from V and 5 bases from J; bases unmatched to any gene: 7. The CDR3 DNA follows: TGTGCCAGCAGCGTAGTAGCTAGCGGAGAGGAGACCCAGTACTTC. The encoded protein is CASSVVASGEETQYF.